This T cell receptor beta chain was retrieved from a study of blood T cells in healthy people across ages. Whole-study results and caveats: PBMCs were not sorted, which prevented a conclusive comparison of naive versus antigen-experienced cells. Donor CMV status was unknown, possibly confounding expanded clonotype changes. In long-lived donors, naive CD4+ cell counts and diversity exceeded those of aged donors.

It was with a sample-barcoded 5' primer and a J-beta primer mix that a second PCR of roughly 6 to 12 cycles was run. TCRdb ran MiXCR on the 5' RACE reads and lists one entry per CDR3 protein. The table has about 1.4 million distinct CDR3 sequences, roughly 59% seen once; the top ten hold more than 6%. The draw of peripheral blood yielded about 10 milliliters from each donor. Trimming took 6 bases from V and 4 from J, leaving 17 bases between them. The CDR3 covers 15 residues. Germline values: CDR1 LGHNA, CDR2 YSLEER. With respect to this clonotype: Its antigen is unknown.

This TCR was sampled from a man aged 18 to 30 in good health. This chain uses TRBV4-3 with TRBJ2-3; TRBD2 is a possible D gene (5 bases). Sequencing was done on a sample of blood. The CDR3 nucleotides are TGCGCCAGCAGTTATCAGCGGAGCGGCGCAGATACGCAGTATTTT. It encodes CASSYQRSGADTQYF.